This TCR beta chain was identified in a study of a mutant IDH1 vaccine in newly diagnosed glioma listed by TCRdb under 2021. Notes on the research overall: Across visits V03 through V10, patients got a total of eight vaccinations, given in weeks 1, 3, 5, 7, 11, 15, 19 and 23. In the chemotherapy-containing groups, vaccination started alongside temozolomide cycles, whereas in patients who had radiotherapy alone it started 4-6 weeks after radiotherapy. Of the approximately 32 treated patients, approximately 62% were male and approximately 40% were female, and the mean age was approximately 40 years. Prior to enrollment, standard therapy consisting of radiotherapy alone, temozolomide alone, or radiochemotherapy with temozolomide had been administered to patients, with the combination being received by most patients. Six visits were used for peripheral blood collection: V03 (baseline), V05, V07, V10, V12 and V13. For exploratory analyses, longitudinal TCRB deep sequencing was carried out in some 25 treated patients wherever samples were available. The paper's findings and limits, for the study overall: The authors noted that analyses of patient blood samples could not be reproduced because of sample limitations. Vaccine-induced immune responses across multiple MHC alleles were detected in over 80% of patients. PBMC samples for TCRB deep sequencing were selected based on availability. Changes in the top peripheral T cell clonotypes picked up by TCRB sequencing did not appear to be linked to pseudoprogression.

This clone was recorded once. Its cognate antigen has yet to be identified. No base qualities exist here, and no much larger clone lies one base off it. The method was the immunoSEQ multiplex PCR assay. Rearranged TCR beta chain sequences were amplified using the hsTCRB Kit according to the manufacturer's protocol. An Illumina MiSeq was used to sequence the TCRB libraries. The study's processing was this. The kit vendor's proprietary platform handled demultiplexing, trimming and gene mapping. TCRdb limited this immuneACCESS table to in-frame rearrangements with V and J called. A share of clones is missing; checked studies link under half to unresolved V genes, and the rest is unexplained. Clonal size and the V and J genes are those of that table, whereas D and trimming came from the DNA. The table for this sample lists 35,000 to 50,000 clones; 91% of them were counted only once. Around 3.9% of the sample is held by the ten biggest clonotypes.

The intended sense of this specimen's time point label: week 23, last vaccination. Every vaccine dose consisted of 300 ug of a 20-mer mutant IDH1 peptide in Montanide, administered subcutaneously together with topical imiquimod. Donors had newly diagnosed WHO grade 3 or 4 IDH1-mutant astrocytomas with loss of nuclear ATRX. The samples were drawn from NOA16, a multicentre, single-arm, open-label phase I trial in Germany that tested a mutant IDH1 peptide vaccine in humans for the first time. Genomic DNA for TCRB sequencing was isolated from EDTA blood with the DNeasy Blood and Tissue Kit. The CDR3 sequence holds 13 residues, the cysteine and phenylalanine included. The sequence is cut down to CDR3 DNA, 39 bases in frame from base 1. V has 3 bases trimmed and J has 8 bases trimmed; junction bases matching no gene number 4. For CDR1 and CDR2, the germline V gene lists SGDLS and YYNGEE.

The material was PBMCs, obtained from a glioma patient whose treatment included an IDH1 peptide vaccine. The clonotype was recovered from a man aged 45-60 years with glioma. This chain is built from TRBV9 and TRBJ1-2; TRBD1 lines up with 10 middle nucleotides. CDR3 reads: CASSGQGAPGYTF. Here is the DNA: TGTGCCAGCAGCGGACAGGGGGCGCCGGGCTACACCTTC.